Below are 13 T cell receptor beta chains sequenced from a single sample in a study of radiotherapy plus CTLA-4 blockade in lung cancer. This table comes from immunoSEQ multiplex PCR, and its TCRdb copy is limited to in-frame clones, with some not included. The sample lists 48,000 or so clones; 84% were seen once. Sequenced here: peripheral blood, sampled from a patient treated with radiotherapy plus ipilimumab. These receptors were taken from a human donor with non-small cell lung cancer whose response to radiotherapy plus ipilimumab could not be evaluated.

V and J are TRBV28 and TRBJ2-1, with TRBD2 identical over 11 bases. CDR1 is MDHEN, CDR2 SYDVKM, per germline. This CDR3 is built from 18 residues. Losses at the gene ends were 6 bases for V and 0 bases for J; bases not matched to a gene: 10. CDR3 in DNA: TGTGCCAGCAGCCGCGGACTAGCGGGCATGAGCTCCTACAATGAGCAGTTCTTC. Amino acid sequence: CASSRGLAGMSSYNEQFF.

The chain couples TRBV5-4 to TRBJ1-1; the D is unclear. The V and J ends lost 1 base and 4 bases respectively, with 17 bases between them. Germline loops: CDR1 SGHNT, CDR2 YYREEE (reference sequence). The CDR3 runs to 16 residues. CDR3 loop: CASSLILPEWSTEAFF. As DNA, the CDR3 is TGTGCCAGCAGCTTGATCCTGCCAGAGTGGAGCACTGAAGCTTTCTTT.

This chain uses TRBV29-1 with TRBJ2-7, with D perhaps TRBD2 (6 bases). The V gene's germline CDR1 is SQVTM and CDR2 ANQGSEA. There are 14 residues in the CDR3. V shed 4 bases and J shed 2 bases, with 15 bases lying between them. CDR3 protein: CSVVRRLETYEQYF. CDR3 nucleotide sequence: TGCAGCGTTGTCCGGCGACTAGAGACCTACGAGCAGTACTTC.

The chain couples TRBV4-3 to TRBJ2-3, with 11 bases fitting TRBD2. V lost 4 bases and J lost 1; bases outside the gene matches: 1. CDR1 is LGHNA and CDR2 is YSLEER in the germline V gene. CDR3 length: 15 amino acids. CDR3 in amino acids: CASSLLAGGTDTQYF. The CDR3 bases are TGCGCCAGCAGCCTACTAGCGGGAGGCACAGATACGCAGTATTTT.

The chain uses TRBV7-9 and TRBJ1-2; no clear D gene. The ends were cut back, 2 bases at V and 7 bases at J, with 14 bases in the middle. The CDR3 is 14 amino acids. Looked up from germline, CDR1 is SEHNR and CDR2 is FQNEAQ (reference sequence). The CDR3 here is CASSLTRGSSGYTF. CDR3 nucleotides: TGTGCCAGCAGCTTAACCCGGGGAAGTAGTGGCTACACCTTC.

This chain uses TRBV4-1 with TRBJ1-5; D might be TRBD1 (5 bases). This CDR3 is 15 amino acids long. CDR1 and CDR2 (germline): MGHRA, YSYEKL. V was shortened by 0 bases and J by 2 bases, with 8 bases between the two germline ends. The CDR3 nucleotides are TGCGCCAGCAGCCAAGATGGGGCGGGCAATCAGCCCCAGCATTTT. Its translation: CASSQDGAGNQPQHF.

The chain joins TRBV6-1 to TRBJ1-2; 8 nucleotides match TRBD1. J was trimmed by 4 bases and V by 4 bases; bases with no gene match: 8. There are 15 residues in the CDR3. Germline V CDR1 and CDR2: MNHNS, SASEGT. The CDR3 loop reads CASSAYSGTGYGYTF. CDR3 DNA: TGTGCCAGCAGTGCCTATTCCGGGACAGGCTATGGCTACACCTTC.

The rearrangement uses TRBV5-1 and TRBJ2-1; 8 bases are a match to TRBD2. The V segment lost 0 bases and the J segment 1 base; nucleotides outside the gene matches: 6. This CDR3 is built from 17 residues. Germline-derived CDR1 and CDR2 are SGHRS and YFSETQ. DNA for the CDR3: TGCGCCAGCAGCTTGGGGGCTAGCGGGTCTTCCTACAATGAGCAGTTCTTC. As protein: CASSLGASGSSYNEQFF.

The chain uses TRBV5-1 and TRBJ1-2; 7 nucleotides line up with TRBD1. The CDR3 has 14 amino acids. Germline CDR1 SGHRS, CDR2 YFSETQ. The V segment lost 5 bases and the J segment 3 bases; nucleotides outside the gene matches: 7. CDR3 DNA: TGCGCCAGCAGTTATGACAGGGTGGACTATGGCTACACCTTC. Translation: CASSYDRVDYGYTF.

V gene TRBV30 combines with J gene TRBJ2-2, with 11 bases that match TRBD1. The CDR3 totals 15 residues. With 3 bases clipped from V and 3 bases from J, the junction kept 3 bases outside the gene matches. CDR1 and CDR2 from the germline V gene are GTSNPN and SVGIG (reference sequence). DNA for the CDR3: TGTGCCTGGAGCCCGGGACAGGGGGACACCGGGGAGCTGTTTTTT. Amino acid sequence: CAWSPGQGDTGELFF.

V is TRBV4-2 and J is TRBJ1-1, with TRBD1 matching 7 bases. This CDR3 has 15 residues. Trimming cost V 4 bases and J 4 bases; bases outside gene matches: 9. Germline values: CDR1 LGHNA, CDR2 YNFKEQ. CDR3 region: CASSPLDRDVTEAFF. The CDR3, as DNA: TGTGCCAGCAGCCCCCTCGACAGGGACGTCACTGAAGCTTTCTTT.

The V and J genes are TRBV7-9 and TRBJ2-3; perhaps TRBD2 as D (6 bases). Looked up from germline, CDR1 is SEHNR and CDR2 is FQNEAQ (reference sequence). This CDR3 is built from 14 residues. V gave up 7 bases and J gave up 4 bases, with 15 bases separating them. The CDR3 region is CASKRRGWADTQYF. The DNA for the CDR3 is TGTGCCAGCAAGAGACGGGGGTGGGCAGATACGCAGTATTTT.

The CDR3, as DNA: TGTGCCAGCAGCCCCCACATTAGCACAGATACGCAGTATTTT. This codes for CASSPHISTDTQYF. The rearrangement joins TRBV7-2 to TRBJ2-3; no reliable D call. CDR1 SGHTA and CDR2 FQGNSA come from the germline V gene. V shed 5 bases and J shed 0 bases, with 9 bases lying between them. This CDR3 region has 14 residues.